The rows below give T cell receptor beta chains drawn from one sample of a study of shared clonotypes between healthy human individuals. Some clones are missing from TCRdb's copy, which holds only in-frame ones; the method was immunoSEQ multiplex PCR. In the table there are about 480,000 clones, roughly 78% of which are singletons. The source material was PBMCs. These receptors came from a woman aged 35 to 49 in good health. Some clones in this sample may be carry-over from other donors' samples. Each CDR3 is given with its conserved first and last residue. D genes are given only for firm matches. Clone size is shown for a subset of rows, as once, few, many or a class of expanded clone.

d_gene,v_gene,len,j_gene,abundance,CDR3aa,CDR3nt
NA,TRBV29-1,15,TRBJ2-3,NA,CSAGEGGASTDTQYF,TGCAGCGCTGGGGAGGGGGGAGCTAGCACAGATACGCAGTATTTT
NA,TRBV25-1,17,TRBJ2-1,NA,CASSESRGRLFNNEQFF,TGTGCCAGCAGTGAATCTCGGGGGAGGCTCTTCAACAATGAGCAGTTCTTC
NA,TRBV5-6,12,TRBJ1-1,NA,CARQGSNTEAFF,TGTGCCAGACAGGGAAGCAACACTGAAGCTTTCTTT
TRBD2,TRBV28,17,TRBJ2-1,NA,CASSPWTSGSMSNEQFF,TGTGCCAGCAGTCCCTGGACTAGCGGGAGTATGTCCAATGAGCAGTTCTTC
NA,TRBV30,11,TRBJ1-1,NA,CASHRTSEAFF,TGTGCCTCCCACAGGACATCTGAAGCTTTCTTT
NA,TRBV2,15,TRBJ1-2,NA,CASILDGGGNYGYTF,TGTGCCAGCATCCTGGATGGGGGAGGGAACTATGGCTACACCTTC
NA,TRBV2,16,TRBJ1-4,NA,CASSEGGTGLGEKLFF,TGTGCCAGCAGTGAAGGAGGAACAGGGCTGGGTGAAAAACTGTTTTTT
NA,TRBV9,15,TRBJ2-3,once,CASGRGATGTDTQYF,TGTGCCAGCGGCCGGGGGGCGACCGGCACAGATACGCAGTATTTT
NA,TRBV7-2,15,TRBJ2-7,NA,CASSLGVGGFGEQYF,TGTGCCAGCAGCTTAGGGGTGGGAGGATTCGGCGAGCAGTACTTC
NA,TRBV5-1,14,TRBJ2-6,NA,CASSSVGGANVLTF,TGCGCCAGCAGCTCGGTGGGTGGGGCCAACGTCCTGACTTTC
TRBD2,TRBV29-1,13,TRBJ2-1,NA,CSVSAGGYNEQFF,TGCAGCGTTTCAGCGGGAGGGTACAATGAGCAGTTCTTC
NA,TRBV28,17,TRBJ1-1,once,CASTPSPGAHMNTEAFF,TGTGCCAGCACCCCATCCCCCGGGGCACACATGAACACTGAAGCTTTCTTT
NA,TRBV5-6,15,TRBJ2-1,NA,CASSEGHPSYNEQFF,TGTGCCAGCAGCGAAGGCCATCCCTCCTACAATGAGCAGTTCTTC
NA,TRBV28,16,TRBJ2-7,NA,CASSFNSFSASYEQYF,TGTGCCAGCAGTTTTAATAGCTTTAGCGCCTCCTACGAGCAGTACTTC
NA,TRBV30,15,TRBJ2-6,NA,CAWTIRDSGANVLTF,TGTGCCTGGACCATCAGGGATTCTGGGGCCAACGTCCTGACTTTC
NA,TRBV19,15,TRBJ1-1,NA,CASSNLQGRGTEAFF,TGTGCCAGTAGCAATCTACAGGGTAGAGGCACTGAAGCTTTCTTT
NA,TRBV6-5,14,TRBJ1-4,NA,CASSYEAGNEKLFF,TGTGCCAGCAGTTACGAGGCTGGGAATGAAAAACTGTTTTTT
NA,TRBV7-9,14,TRBJ1-5,once,CASSLDGTYQPQHF,TGTGCCAGCAGCTTAGATGGGACCTATCAGCCCCAGCATTTT
TRBD2,TRBV7-2,15,TRBJ2-1,NA,CASSSDTYLAGSKFF,TGTGCCAGCAGCTCGGACACCTACCTAGCGGGATCAAAGTTCTTC
TRBD1,TRBV6-5,15,TRBJ2-7,once,CASSRDRGSSYEQYF,TGTGCCAGCAGTCGGGACAGGGGAAGCTCCTACGAGCAGTACTTC
NA,TRBV10-3,13,TRBJ2-5,NA,CAISLSGQETQYF,TGTGCCATCAGCCTCAGCGGACAAGAGACCCAGTACTTC
NA,TRBV2,12,TRBJ2-7,NA,CASREQGPEQYF,TGTGCCAGCAGGGAACAGGGCCCCGAGCAGTACTTC
NA,TRBV21-1,16,TRBJ2-7,once,CASSKAGGQEPYEQYF,TGTGCCAGCAGCAAAGCGGGTGGACAGGAGCCCTACGAGCAGTACTTC
TRBD1,TRBV23-1,15,TRBJ1-1,NA,CASSQDRGWVTEAFF,TGCGCCAGCAGTCAAGACAGGGGGTGGGTTACTGAAGCTTTCTTT
NA,TRBV5-4,13,TRBJ2-1,NA,CASRYGGQDEQFF,TGTGCCAGCAGGTACGGAGGGCAAGATGAGCAGTTCTTC
NA,TRBV13,18,TRBJ2-4,NA,CASSQGAGTTLAKNIQYF,TGTGCCAGCAGCCAAGGGGCCGGGACAACTTTAGCCAAAAACATTCAGTACTTC
NA,TRBV5-4,13,TRBJ2-2,NA,CASTGPNTGELFF,TGTGCCAGCACCGGGCCGAACACCGGGGAGCTGTTTTTT
NA,TRBV18,13,TRBJ1-1,NA,CASSTRGNTEAFF,TGTGCCAGCTCTACCAGGGGGAACACTGAAGCTTTCTTT
NA,TRBV6-5,14,TRBJ1-2,NA,CASSYAGTSYGYTF,TGTGCCAGCAGTTACGCAGGGACGTCCTATGGCTACACCTTC
TRBD1,TRBV5-4,15,TRBJ1-1,once,CASSLRTGPGTEAFF,TGTGCCAGCAGCTTACGGACAGGGCCGGGCACTGAAGCTTTCTTT
NA,TRBV15,15,TRBJ1-1,NA,CATSRWGGRNTEAFF,TGTGCCACCAGCAGGTGGGGGGGACGGAACACTGAAGCTTTCTTT
NA,TRBV7-3,13,TRBJ2-7,NA,CASSLAVSYEQYF,TGTGCCAGCAGCTTGGCGGTTTCCTACGAGCAGTACTTC
NA,TRBV6-6,14,TRBJ2-7,NA,CASRRTGSSYEQYF,TGTGCCAGCAGACGGACTGGTAGCTCCTACGAGCAGTACTTC
NA,TRBV9,16,TRBJ2-4,NA,CASSVGVGLAKNIQYF,TGTGCCAGCAGCGTAGGGGTAGGGTTGGCCAAAAACATTCAGTACTTC